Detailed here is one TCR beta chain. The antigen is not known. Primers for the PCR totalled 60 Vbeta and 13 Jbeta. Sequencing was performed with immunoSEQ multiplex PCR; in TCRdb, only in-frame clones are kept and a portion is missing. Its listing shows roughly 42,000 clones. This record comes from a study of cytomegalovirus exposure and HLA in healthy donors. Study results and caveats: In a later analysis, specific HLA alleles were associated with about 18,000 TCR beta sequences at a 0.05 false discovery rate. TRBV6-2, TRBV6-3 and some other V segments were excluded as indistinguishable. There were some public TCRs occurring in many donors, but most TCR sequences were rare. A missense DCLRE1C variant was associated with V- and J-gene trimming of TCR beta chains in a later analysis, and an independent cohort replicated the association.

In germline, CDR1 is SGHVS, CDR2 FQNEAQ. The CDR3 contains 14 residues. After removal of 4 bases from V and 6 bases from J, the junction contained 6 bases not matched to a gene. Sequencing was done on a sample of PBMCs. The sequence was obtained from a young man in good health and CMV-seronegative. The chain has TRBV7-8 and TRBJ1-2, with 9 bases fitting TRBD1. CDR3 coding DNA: TGTGCCAGCAGCTCCAGGACAGGGGCGGATGGCTACACCTTC. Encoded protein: CASSSRTGADGYTF.